The 4 T cell receptor beta chains given below trace back to one sample, sequenced in a study of blood T cells in healthy people across ages. Combining a sample-barcoded 5' primer with a J-beta primer mix, a second PCR ran for 7 to 11 cycles. TCRdb itself ran the 5' RACE reads through MiXCR, one entry per CDR3 protein. This sample has 1.5 million to 2 million distinct CDR3 sequences; 28% occur once, and the top ten carry approximately 7.7%. Sequenced input: blood. The origin of the receptors is a woman under 40 in good health.

As concerns this clonotype: The junction and the germline gene differ at one end; a read error may be behind it. V and J are TRBV7-3 and TRBJ2-5; TRBD2 aligns across 13 bases. CDR1 is SGHTA, CDR2 FQGTGA, per germline. The CDR3 extends over 16 amino acids. This CDR3 reads CASSITSGGAGETQYF. CDR3 nucleotides: TGTGCCAGCAGCATAACTAGCGGGGGGGCCGGGGAGACCCAGTACTTC.

DNA for the CDR3: TGCGCCAGCAGCTCGGGGGCGTACAGGGGGTCTAATGAAAAACTGTTTTTT. It translates to CASSSGAYRGSNEKLFF. The V gene is TRBV5-1, the J gene TRBJ1-4; 8 bases are a match to TRBD1. The CDR3 consists of 17 residues. Losses at the gene ends were 3 bases for V and 3 bases for J; bases not matched to a gene: 10. Germline V gene sequence: CDR1 SGHRS, CDR2 YFSETQ.

The CDR3: CASTLGGPFPYEQYF. DNA for the CDR3: TGTGCCAGCACCCTAGGCGGCCCCTTTCCCTACGAGCAGTACTTC. The rearrangement joins TRBV7-2 to TRBJ2-7; D is unresolved. Germline V lookup: CDR1 SGHTA, CDR2 FQGNSA. The CDR3 has 15 residues. Trimming took off 7 bases at V and 2 bases at J, with 18 bases between the two ends.

This rearrangement joins TRBV24-1 to TRBJ2-7; D unclear. Trimming removed 1 base at V and 5 bases at J, with 8 bases between. The germline V gene has CDR1 KGHDR and CDR2 SFDVKD. The CDR3 loop spans 13 amino acids. CDR3 sequence (DNA): TGTGCCACCAGTGATTTCACGAAGGACGAGCAGTACTTC. Encoded protein: CATSDFTKDEQYF.